This T cell receptor beta chain was captured in a study of cytomegalovirus exposure and HLA in healthy donors. Notes on the study in general: Later on, an analysis tied around 17,000 TCR beta sequences to HLA alleles at 0.05 false discovery rate. The study dropped some indistinguishable V segments, TRBV6-2 and TRBV6-3 among them.

The PCR had 60 Vbeta and 13 Jbeta primers. The table came from immunoSEQ multiplex PCR; TCRdb's copy has only in-frame clones and leaves some out. This sample has 100,000 or so clones, with more than 65% found just once. Trimming pared 0 bases from V and 5 bases from J, leaving 10 bases between. CDR3 length: 14 amino acids. CDR1 SGHRS and CDR2 YFSETQ come from the germline V gene. This clone was detected only a few times. Its matching antigen is unknown. Sequences were obtained from PBMCs. This chain uses TRBV5-1 with TRBJ2-3; D gene ambiguous. This TCR was sampled from a woman under 30 in good health and CMV-seropositive. CDR3 loop: CASSLVEVGDTQYF. CDR3 nucleotide sequence: TGCGCCAGCAGCTTGGTAGAAGTCGGAGATACGCAGTATTTT. Supplemented by reference TRBV5-1 and TRBJ2-3, the full variable domain reads KAGVTQTPRYLIKTRGQQVTLSCSPISGHRSVSWYQQTPGQGLQFLFEYFSETQRNKGNFPGRFSGRQFSNSRSEMNVSTLELGDSALYLCASSLVEVGDTQYFGPGTRLTVL.